This entry is about one T cell receptor (beta chain). What it binds is unknown. Assay: immunoSEQ multiplex PCR; the TCRdb copy retains only in-frame clones and omits some. The sample records 65,000 to 70,000 clones, around nine tenths being singletons. Germline V gene lookup returns CDR1 KGHSH and CDR2 LQKENI. V trimming: 2 bases; J trimming: 8 bases; junction bases outside the gene matches: 6. The CDR3 is 14 residues long. This sample stems from a study of siplizumab effects on memory and regulatory T cells. Study-level results: Alloreactive clones mapping to unstimulated subsets formed only a minor fraction.

Sequencing was performed on Tregs sorted from blood. The TCR sequence derives from a human donor in good health. The chain uses TRBV18 and TRBJ1-2; 9 bases are shared with TRBD1. The DNA of the CDR3 is TGTGCCAGCTCACCAGAGACAGGGGGGCGCGGCTACACCTTC. It codes for CASSPETGGRGYTF.